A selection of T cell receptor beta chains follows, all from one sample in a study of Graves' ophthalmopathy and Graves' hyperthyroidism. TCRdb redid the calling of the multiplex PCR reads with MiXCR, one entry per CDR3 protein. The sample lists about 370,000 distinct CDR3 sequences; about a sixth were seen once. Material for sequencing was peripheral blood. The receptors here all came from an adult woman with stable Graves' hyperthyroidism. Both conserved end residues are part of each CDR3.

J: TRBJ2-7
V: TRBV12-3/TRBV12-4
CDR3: CASSVGGWYEQYF

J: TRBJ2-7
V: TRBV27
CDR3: CASSRLESTYEQYF

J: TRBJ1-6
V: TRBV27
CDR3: CASSPRSQGSPLHF

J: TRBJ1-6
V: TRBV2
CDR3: CASRESRGNNSPLHF

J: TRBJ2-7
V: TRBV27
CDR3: CASRQLAGPYERYF

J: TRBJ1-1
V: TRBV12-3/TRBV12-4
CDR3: CASSLRRVTNTEAFF

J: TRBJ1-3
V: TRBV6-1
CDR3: CASSATGHFSGNTIYF

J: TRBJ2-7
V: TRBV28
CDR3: CASSFGTMNEQYF

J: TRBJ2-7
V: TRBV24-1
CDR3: CATSETGTGNEQYF

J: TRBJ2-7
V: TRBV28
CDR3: CASSFNRLPASGMLGEQYF

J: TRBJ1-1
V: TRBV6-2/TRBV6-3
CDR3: CASRVVTQGSITEAFF

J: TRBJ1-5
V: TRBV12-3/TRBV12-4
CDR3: CASSSRTGIGQPQHF

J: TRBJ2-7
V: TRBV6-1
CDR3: CASSEALGPYEQYF

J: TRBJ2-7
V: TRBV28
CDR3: CASSRDSGYVEEQYF

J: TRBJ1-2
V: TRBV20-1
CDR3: CSARTTTNYGYTF